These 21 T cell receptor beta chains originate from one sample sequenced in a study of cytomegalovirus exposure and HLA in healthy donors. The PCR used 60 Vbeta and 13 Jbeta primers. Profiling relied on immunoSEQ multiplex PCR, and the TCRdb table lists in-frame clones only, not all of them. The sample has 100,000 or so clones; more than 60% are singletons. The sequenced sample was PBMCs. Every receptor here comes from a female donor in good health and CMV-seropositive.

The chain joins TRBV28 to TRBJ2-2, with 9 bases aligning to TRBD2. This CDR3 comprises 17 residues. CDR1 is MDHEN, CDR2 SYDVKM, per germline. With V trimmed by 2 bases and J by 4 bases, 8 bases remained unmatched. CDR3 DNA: TGTGCCAGCAGTTTAGCGGGAGGGAGAATAGGCACCGGGGAGCTGTTTTTT. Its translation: CASSLAGGRIGTGELFF.

The CDR3 DNA sequence: TGCGCCAGCAGCTTCCGCGGGAGTGGGACCGGGGAGCTGTTTTTT. It is translated as CASSFRGSGTGELFF. This chain links TRBV5-1 with TRBJ2-2; TRBD2 agrees at 7 bases. Germline CDR1 SGHRS, CDR2 YFSETQ. The CDR3 contains 15 residues. V was clipped by 2 bases and J by 5 bases; unmatched bases: 6.

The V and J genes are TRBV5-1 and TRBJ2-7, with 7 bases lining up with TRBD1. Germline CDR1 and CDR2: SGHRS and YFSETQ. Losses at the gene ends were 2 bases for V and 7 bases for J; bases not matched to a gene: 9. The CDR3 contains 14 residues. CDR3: CASSLSHGTEEQYF. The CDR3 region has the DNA TGCGCCAGCAGCTTATCACACGGGACAGAGGAGCAGTACTTC.

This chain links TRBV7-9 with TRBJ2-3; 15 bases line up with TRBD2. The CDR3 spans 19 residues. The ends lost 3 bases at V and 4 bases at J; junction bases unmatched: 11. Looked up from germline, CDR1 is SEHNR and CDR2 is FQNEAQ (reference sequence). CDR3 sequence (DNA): TGTGCCAGCAGCTTGGGACTAGCGGGAGGAGTAACCTTCGCAGATACGCAGTATTTT. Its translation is CASSLGLAGGVTFADTQYF.

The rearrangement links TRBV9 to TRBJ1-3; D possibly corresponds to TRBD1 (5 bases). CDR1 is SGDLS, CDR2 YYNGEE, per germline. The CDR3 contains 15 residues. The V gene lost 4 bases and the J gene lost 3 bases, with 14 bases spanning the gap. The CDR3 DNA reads TGTGCCAGCAGCCCAAGGGGTGGGAATGGAAACACCATATATTTT. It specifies CASSPRGGNGNTIYF.

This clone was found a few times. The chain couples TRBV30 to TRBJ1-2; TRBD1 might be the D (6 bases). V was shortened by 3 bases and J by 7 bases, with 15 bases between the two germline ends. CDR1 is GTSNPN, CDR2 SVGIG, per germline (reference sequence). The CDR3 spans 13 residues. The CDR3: CAWRVTGLRGYTF. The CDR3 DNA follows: TGTGCCTGGAGGGTGACAGGCCTTCGTGGCTACACCTTC.

CDR3 sequence: CASTPGLAGSTGELFF. The DNA for the CDR3 is TGCGCCAGCACCCCGGGACTAGCGGGCTCCACCGGGGAGCTGTTTTTT. V is TRBV10-1 and J is TRBJ2-2; TRBD2 aligns across 12 bases. CDR1 and CDR2 from the germline V gene are WNHNN and SYGVQD (reference sequence). CDR3 length: 16 amino acids. With V trimmed by 7 bases and J by 4 bases, 7 bases remained unmatched.

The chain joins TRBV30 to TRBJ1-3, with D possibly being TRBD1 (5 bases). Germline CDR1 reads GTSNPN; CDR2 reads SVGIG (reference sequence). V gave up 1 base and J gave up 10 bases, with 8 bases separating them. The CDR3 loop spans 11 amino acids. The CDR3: CAWSGRGTIYF. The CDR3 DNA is TGTGCCTGGAGTGGTAGGGGAACCATATATTTT.

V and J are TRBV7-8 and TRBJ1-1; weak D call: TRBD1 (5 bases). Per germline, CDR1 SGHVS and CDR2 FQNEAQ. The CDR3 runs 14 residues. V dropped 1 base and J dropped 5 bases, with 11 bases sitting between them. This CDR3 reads CASSLDRGITEAFF. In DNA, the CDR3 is TGTGCCAGCAGCTTAGATCGGGGGATAACTGAAGCTTTCTTT.

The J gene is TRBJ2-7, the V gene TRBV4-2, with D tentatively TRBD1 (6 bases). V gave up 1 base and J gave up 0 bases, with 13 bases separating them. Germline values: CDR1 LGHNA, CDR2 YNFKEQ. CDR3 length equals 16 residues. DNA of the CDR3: TGTGCCAGCAGCCAAGTCCCCAGACAGGACTCCTACGAGCAGTACTTC. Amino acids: CASSQVPRQDSYEQYF.

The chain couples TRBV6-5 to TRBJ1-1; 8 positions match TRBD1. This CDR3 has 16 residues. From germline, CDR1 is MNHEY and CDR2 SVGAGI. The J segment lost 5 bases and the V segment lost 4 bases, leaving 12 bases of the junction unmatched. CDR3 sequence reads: CASSSHGRGRGTEAFF. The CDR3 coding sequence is TGTGCCAGCAGTTCCCACGGCAGGGGGCGAGGGACTGAAGCTTTCTTT.

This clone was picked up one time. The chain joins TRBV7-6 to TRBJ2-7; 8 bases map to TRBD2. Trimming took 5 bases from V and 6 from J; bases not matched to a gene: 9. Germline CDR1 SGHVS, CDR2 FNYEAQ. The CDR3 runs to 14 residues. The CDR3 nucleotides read TGTGCCAGCAGCCAACCCTCTAGCGGGTCCGAGCAGTACTTC. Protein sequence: CASSQPSSGSEQYF. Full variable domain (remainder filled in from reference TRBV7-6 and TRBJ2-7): GAGVSQSPRYKVTKRGQDVALRCDPISGHVSLYWYRQALGQGPEFLTYFNYEAQQDKSGLPNDRFSAERPEGSISTLTIQRTEQRDSAMYRCASSQPSSGSEQYFGPGTRLTVT.

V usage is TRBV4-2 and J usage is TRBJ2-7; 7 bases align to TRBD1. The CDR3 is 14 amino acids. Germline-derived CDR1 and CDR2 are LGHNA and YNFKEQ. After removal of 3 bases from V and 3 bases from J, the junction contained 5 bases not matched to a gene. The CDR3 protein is CASSHPGQVYEQYF. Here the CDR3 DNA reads TGTGCCAGCAGCCACCCAGGACAGGTCTACGAGCAGTACTTC.

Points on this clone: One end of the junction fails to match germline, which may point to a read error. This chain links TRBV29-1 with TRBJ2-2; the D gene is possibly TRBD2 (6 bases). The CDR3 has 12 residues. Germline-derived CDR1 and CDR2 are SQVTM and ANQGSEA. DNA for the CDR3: TGCAGCGCCCGGGAGAACAGCGGGGAGCTGTTTTTT. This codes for CSARENSGELFF.

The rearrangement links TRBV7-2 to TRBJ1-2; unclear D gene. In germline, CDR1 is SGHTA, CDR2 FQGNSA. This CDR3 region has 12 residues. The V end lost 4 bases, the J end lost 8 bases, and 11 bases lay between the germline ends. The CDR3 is CASSSRIYGYTF. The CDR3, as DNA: TGTGCCAGCAGCTCTAGGATTTACGGCTACACCTTC.

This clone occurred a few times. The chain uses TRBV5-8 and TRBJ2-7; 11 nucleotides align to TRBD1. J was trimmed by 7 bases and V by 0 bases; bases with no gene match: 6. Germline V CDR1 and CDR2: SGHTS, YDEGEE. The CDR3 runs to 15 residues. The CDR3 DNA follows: TGTGCCAGCAGCTTGGCCGGGACAGGGGGTAGGGAGCAGTACTTC. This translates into CASSLAGTGGREQYF.

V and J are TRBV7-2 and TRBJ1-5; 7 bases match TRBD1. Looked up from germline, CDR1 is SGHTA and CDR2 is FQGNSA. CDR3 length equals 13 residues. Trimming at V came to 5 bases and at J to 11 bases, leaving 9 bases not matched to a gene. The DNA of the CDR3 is TGTGCCAGCAGCCAGGGACAGTTGGGATCCCAGCATTTT. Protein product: CASSQGQLGSQHF.

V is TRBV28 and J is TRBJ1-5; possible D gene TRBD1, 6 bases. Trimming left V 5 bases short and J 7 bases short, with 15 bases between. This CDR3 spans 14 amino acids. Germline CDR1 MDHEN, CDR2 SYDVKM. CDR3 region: CASSATGPGQPQHF. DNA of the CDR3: TGTGCCAGCAGTGCGACAGGTCCCGGACAGCCCCAGCATTTT.

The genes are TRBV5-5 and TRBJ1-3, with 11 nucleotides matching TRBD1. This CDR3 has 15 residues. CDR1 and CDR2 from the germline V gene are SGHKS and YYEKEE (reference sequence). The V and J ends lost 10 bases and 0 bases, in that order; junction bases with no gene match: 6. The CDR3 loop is CAGRDRGFSGNTIYF. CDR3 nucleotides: TGTGCCGGAAGGGACAGGGGGTTCTCTGGAAACACCATATATTTT.

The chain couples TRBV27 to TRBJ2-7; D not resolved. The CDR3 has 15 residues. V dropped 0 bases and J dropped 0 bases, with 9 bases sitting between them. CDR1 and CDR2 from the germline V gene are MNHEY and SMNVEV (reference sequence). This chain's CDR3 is CASSLSPKLSYEQYF. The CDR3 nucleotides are TGTGCCAGCAGTTTATCGCCGAAACTCTCCTACGAGCAGTACTTC.

CDR3 residues: CASSLVGTVNTEAFF. The CDR3 nucleotides are TGCGCCAGCAGCTTGGTCGGGACAGTGAACACTGAAGCTTTCTTT. The V gene is TRBV5-1, the J gene TRBJ1-1; 7 bases align to TRBD1. From germline, CDR1 is SGHRS and CDR2 YFSETQ. V shed 0 bases and J 0 bases; nucleotides not matched to a gene: 2. The CDR3 totals 15 residues.